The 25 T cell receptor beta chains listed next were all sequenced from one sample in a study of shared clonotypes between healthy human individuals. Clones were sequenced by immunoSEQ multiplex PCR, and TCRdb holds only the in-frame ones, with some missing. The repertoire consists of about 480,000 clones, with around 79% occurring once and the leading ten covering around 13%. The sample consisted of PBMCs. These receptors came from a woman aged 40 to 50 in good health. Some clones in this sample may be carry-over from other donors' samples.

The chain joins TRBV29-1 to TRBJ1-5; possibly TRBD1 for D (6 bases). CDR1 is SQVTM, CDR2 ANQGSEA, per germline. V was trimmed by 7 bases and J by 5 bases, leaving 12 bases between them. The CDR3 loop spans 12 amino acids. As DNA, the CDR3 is TGCAGCGCCGGACAGCACGATCAGCCCCAGCATTTT. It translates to CSAGQHDQPQHF.

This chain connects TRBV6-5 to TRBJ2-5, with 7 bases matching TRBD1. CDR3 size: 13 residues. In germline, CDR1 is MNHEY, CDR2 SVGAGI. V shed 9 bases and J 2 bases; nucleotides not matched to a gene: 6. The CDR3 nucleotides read TGTGCCAGTTCAAGGGACAGACAAGAGACCCAGTACTTC. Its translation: CASSRDRQETQYF.

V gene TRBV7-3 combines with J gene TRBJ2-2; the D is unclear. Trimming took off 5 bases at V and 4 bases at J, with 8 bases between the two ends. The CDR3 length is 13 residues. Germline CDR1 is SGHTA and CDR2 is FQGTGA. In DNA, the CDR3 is TGTGCCAGCAGCCAAAGCTTCACCGGGGAGCTGTTTTTT. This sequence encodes CASSQSFTGELFF.

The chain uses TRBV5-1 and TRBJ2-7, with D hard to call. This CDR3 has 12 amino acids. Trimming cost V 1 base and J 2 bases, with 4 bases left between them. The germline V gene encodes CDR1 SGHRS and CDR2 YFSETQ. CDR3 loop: CASSLYAYEQYF. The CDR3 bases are TGCGCCAGCAGCTTGTATGCCTACGAGCAGTACTTC. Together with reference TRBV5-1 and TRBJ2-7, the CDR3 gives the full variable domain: KAGVTQTPRYLIKTRGQQVTLSCSPISGHRSVSWYQQTPGQGLQFLFEYFSETQRNKGNFPGRFSGRQFSNSRSEMNVSTLELGDSALYLCASSLYAYEQYFGPGTRLTVT.

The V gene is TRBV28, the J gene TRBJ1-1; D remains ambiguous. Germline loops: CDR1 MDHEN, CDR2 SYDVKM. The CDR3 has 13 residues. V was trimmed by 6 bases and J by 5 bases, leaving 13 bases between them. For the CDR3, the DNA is TGTGCCAGCAGCACTCCGACGGGAACTGAAGCTTTCTTT. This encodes CASSTPTGTEAFF.

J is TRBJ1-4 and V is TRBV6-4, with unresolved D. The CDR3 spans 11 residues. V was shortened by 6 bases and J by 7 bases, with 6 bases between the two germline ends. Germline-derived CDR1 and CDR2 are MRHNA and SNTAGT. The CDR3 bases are TGTGCCAGCAGCCCCCGTGAAAAACTGTTTTTT. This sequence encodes CASSPREKLFF.

The CDR3 nucleotides read TGTGCCAGCAGCGTAGATGGGAGTACTTTCTACGAGCAGTACTTC. Protein sequence: CASSVDGSTFYEQYF. This chain links TRBV9 with TRBJ2-7; D is perhaps TRBD2 (5 bases). The CDR3 is made up of 15 amino acids. CDR1 and CDR2 (germline): SGDLS, YYNGEE. The germline V and J ends were trimmed by 0 bases and 3 bases, with 13 bases remaining between them.

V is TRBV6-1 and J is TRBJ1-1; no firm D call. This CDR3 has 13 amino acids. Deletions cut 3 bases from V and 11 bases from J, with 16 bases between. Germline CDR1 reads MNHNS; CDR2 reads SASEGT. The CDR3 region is CASSESAVRPAFF. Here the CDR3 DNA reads TGTGCCAGCAGTGAGTCAGCCGTCAGGCCCGCTTTCTTT.

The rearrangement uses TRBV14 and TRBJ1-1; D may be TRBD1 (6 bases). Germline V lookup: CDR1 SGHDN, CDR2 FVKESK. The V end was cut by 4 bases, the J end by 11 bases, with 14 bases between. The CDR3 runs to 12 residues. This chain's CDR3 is CASSLRGGSAFF. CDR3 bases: TGTGCCAGCAGCCTGAGAGGGGGTTCGGCTTTCTTT.

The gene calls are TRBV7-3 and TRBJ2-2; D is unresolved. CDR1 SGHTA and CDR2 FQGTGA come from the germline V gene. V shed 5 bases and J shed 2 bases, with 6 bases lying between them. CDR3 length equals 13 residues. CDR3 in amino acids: CASSAINTGELFF. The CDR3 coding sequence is TGTGCCAGCAGCGCGATAAACACCGGGGAGCTGTTTTTT.

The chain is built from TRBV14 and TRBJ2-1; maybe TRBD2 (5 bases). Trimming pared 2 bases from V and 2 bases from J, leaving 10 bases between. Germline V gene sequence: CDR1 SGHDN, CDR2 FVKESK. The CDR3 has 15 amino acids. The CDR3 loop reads CASSQKRQTYNEQFF. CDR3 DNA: TGTGCCAGCAGCCAAAAGCGGCAAACCTACAATGAGCAGTTCTTC.

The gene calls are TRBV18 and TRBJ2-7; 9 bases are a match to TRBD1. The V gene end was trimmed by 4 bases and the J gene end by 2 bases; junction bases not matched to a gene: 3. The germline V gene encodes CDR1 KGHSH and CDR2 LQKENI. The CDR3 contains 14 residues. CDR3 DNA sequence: TGTGCCAGCTCACAAAGACAGGGGGCCTACGAGCAGTACTTC. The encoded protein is CASSQRQGAYEQYF.

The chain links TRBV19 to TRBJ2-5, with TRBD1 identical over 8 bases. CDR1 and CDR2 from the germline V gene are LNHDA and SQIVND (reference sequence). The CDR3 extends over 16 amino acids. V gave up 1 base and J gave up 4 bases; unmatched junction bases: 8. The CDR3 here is CASSIVGGQGLETQYF. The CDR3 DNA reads TGTGCCAGTAGTATAGTAGGAGGACAGGGTTTAGAGACCCAGTACTTC.

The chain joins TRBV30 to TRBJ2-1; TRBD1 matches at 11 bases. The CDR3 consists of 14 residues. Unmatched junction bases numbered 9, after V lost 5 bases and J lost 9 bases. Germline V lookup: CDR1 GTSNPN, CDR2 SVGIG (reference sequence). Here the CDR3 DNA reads TGTGCCTGGGGACCGGGACAGGGGGTTGGTGAGCAGTTCTTC. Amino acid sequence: CAWGPGQGVGEQFF. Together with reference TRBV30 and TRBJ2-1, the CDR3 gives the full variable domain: SQTIHQWPATLVQPVGSPLSLECTVEGTSNPNLYWYRQAAGRGLQLLFYSVGIGQISSEVPQNLSASRPQDRQFILSSKKLLLSDSGFYLCAWGPGQGVGEQFFGPGTRLTVL.

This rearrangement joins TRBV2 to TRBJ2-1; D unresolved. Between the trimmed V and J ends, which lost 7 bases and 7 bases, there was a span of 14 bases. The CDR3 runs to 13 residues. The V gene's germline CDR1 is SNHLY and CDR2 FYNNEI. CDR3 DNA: TGTGCCAGCATCAGCCCACTCGGGAATGAGCAGTTCTTC. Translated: CASISPLGNEQFF.

In DNA, the CDR3 is TGTGCCAGCAGAGGCGAGCTTAGCACAGATACGCAGTATTTT. Residues: CASRGELSTDTQYF. This chain links TRBV2 with TRBJ2-3; D remains ambiguous. The V end lost 6 bases, the J end lost 0 bases, and 10 bases lay between the germline ends. The CDR3 has 14 amino acids. Germline values: CDR1 SNHLY, CDR2 FYNNEI. The full variable domain, completed using reference TRBV2 and TRBJ2-3, is EPEVTQTPSHQVTQMGQEVILRCVPISNHLYFYWYRQILGQKVEFLVSFYNNEISEKSEIFDDQFSVERPDGSNFTLKIRSTKLEDSAMYFCASRGELSTDTQYFGPGTRLTVL.

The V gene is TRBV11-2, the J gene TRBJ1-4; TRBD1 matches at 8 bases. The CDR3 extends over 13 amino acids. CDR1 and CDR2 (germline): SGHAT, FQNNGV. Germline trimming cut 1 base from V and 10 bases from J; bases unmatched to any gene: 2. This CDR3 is CASSLGTGGKLFF. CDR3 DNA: TGTGCCAGCAGCTTAGGTACAGGGGGAAAACTGTTTTTT.

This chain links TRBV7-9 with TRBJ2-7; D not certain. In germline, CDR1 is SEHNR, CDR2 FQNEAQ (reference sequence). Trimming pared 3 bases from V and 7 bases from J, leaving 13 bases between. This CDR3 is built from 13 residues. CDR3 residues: CASSFNGPGEQYF. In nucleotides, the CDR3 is TGTGCCAGCAGCTTCAACGGCCCTGGGGAGCAGTACTTC.

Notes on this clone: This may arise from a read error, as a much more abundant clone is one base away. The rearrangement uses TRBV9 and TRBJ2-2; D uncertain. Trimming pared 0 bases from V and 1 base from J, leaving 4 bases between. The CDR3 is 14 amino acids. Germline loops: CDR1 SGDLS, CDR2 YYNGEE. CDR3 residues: CASSVGQNTGELFF. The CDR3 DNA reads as TGTGCCAGCAGCGTAGGACAGAACACCGGGGAGCTGTTTTTT.

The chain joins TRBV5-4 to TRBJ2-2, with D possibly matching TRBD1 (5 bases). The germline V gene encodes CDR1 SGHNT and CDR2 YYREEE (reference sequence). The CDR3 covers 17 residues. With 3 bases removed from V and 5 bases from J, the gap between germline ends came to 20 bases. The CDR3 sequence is CASSWGSGSMNTGELFF. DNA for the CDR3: TGTGCCAGCAGCTGGGGCTCGGGCAGTATGAATACCGGGGAGCTGTTTTTT. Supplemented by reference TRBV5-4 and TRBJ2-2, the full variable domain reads ETGVTQSPTHLIKTRGQQVTLRCSSQSGHNTVSWYQQALGQGPQFIFQYYREEENGRGNFPPRFSGLQFPNYSSELNVNALELDDSALYLCASSWGSGSMNTGELFFGEGSRLTVL.

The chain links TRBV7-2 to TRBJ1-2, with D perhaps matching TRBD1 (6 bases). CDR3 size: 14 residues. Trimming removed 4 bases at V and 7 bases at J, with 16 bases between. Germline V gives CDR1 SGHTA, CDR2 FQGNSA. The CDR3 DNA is TGTGCCAGCAGCTCCCGGGACAAAGTGGGTGGCTACACCTTC. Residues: CASSSRDKVGGYTF.

Here the CDR3 reads CASSFLARDTEAFF. The CDR3 DNA reads TGTGCCAGCAGTTTTCTGGCGCGGGACACTGAAGCTTTCTTT. The chain joins TRBV7-8 to TRBJ1-1; D not resolved. The CDR3 spans 14 residues. Deletions cut 6 bases from V and 3 bases from J, with 14 bases between. CDR1 is SGHVS, CDR2 FQNEAQ, per germline.

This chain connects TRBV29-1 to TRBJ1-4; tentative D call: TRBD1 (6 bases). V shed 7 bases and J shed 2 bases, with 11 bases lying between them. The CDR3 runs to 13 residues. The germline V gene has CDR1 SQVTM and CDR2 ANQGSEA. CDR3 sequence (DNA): TGCAGCGACACAGGGATTACTAATGAAAAACTGTTTTTT. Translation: CSDTGITNEKLFF. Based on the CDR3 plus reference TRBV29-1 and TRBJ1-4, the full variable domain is SAVISQKPSRDICQRGTSLTIQCQVDSQVTMMFWYRQQPGQSLTLIATANQGSEATYESGFVIDKFPISRPNLTFSTLTVSNMSPEDSSIYLCSDTGITNEKLFFGSGTQLSVL.

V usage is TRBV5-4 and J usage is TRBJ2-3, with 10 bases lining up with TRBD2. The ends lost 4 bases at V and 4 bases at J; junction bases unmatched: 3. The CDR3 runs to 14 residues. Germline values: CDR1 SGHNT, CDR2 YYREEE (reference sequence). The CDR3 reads CASSLAGEADTQYF. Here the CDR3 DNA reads TGTGCCAGCAGCCTAGCGGGAGAGGCAGATACGCAGTATTTT.

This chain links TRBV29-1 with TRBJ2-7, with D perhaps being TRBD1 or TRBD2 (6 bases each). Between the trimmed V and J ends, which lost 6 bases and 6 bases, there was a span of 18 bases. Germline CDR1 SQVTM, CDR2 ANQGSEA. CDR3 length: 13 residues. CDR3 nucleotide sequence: TGCAGCGTCGAAAGGGGGGCAGGGGCCGAGCAGTACTTC. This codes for CSVERGAGAEQYF.